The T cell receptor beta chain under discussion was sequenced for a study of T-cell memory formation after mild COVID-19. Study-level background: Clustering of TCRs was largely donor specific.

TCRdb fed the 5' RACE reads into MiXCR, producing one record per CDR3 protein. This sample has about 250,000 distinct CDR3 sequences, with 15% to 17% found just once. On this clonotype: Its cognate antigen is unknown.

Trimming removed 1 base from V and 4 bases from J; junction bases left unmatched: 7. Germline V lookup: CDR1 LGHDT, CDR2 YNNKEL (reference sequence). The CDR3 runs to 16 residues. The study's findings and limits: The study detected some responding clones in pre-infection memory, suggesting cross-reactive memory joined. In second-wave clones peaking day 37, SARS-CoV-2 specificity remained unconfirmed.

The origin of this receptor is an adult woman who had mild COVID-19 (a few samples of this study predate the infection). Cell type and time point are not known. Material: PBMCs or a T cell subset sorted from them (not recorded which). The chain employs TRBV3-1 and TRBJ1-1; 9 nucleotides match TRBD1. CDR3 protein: CASSQAAGTGFTEAFF. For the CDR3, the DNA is TGTGCCAGCAGCCAAGCGGCCGGGACAGGGTTCACTGAAGCTTTCTTT.